Listed here are 30 T cell receptor beta chains from one sample, sequenced in a study of T cell responses to AZD1222 COVID-19 vaccine. Profiling relied on immunoSEQ multiplex PCR, and the TCRdb table lists in-frame clones only, not all of them. Of approximately 110,000 clones listed, roughly nine tenths are singletons. The sample consisted of peripheral blood, taken 28 days after the second AZD1222 dose. These receptors were collected from an adult who received the AZD1222 COVID-19 vaccine.

The chain recombines TRBV5-6 with TRBJ1-5; weak D call: TRBD1 (6 bases). Between the trimmed V and J ends, which lost 1 base and 2 bases, there was a span of 13 bases. This CDR3 is built from 16 residues. Germline-derived CDR1 and CDR2 are SGHDT and YYEEEE. The CDR3 region is CASSLRGSVGNQPQHF. Written as DNA, the CDR3 is TGTGCCAGCAGCTTGAGGGGGAGCGTCGGCAATCAGCCCCAGCATTTT.

The V call is TRBV18, the J call TRBJ2-1; D not resolved. The CDR3 is made up of 13 amino acids. Looked up from germline, CDR1 is KGHSH and CDR2 is LQKENI. V was clipped by 3 bases and J by 3 bases, with 6 bases between them. The CDR3 region has the DNA TGTGCCAGCTCACCGCACAGCTACAATGAGCAGTTCTTC. It codes for CASSPHSYNEQFF.

This clone was seen just once. The V gene is TRBV28, the J gene TRBJ1-1, with 9 bases lining up with TRBD1. Germline V gene sequence: CDR1 MDHEN, CDR2 SYDVKM. The CDR3 runs to 16 residues. The V gene end was trimmed by 6 bases and the J gene end by 1 base; junction bases not matched to a gene: 9. CDR3 sequence reads: CASRGQTGGRNTEAFF. The DNA for the CDR3 is TGTGCCAGCAGGGGTCAGACAGGGGGAAGGAACACTGAAGCTTTCTTT.

The chain has TRBV18 and TRBJ2-7; 11 bases line up with TRBD1. Trimming took 5 bases from V and 5 from J; bases not matched to a gene: 2. From germline, CDR1 is KGHSH and CDR2 LQKENI. This CDR3 comprises 13 residues. The CDR3 loop is CASSGQGADEQYF. The CDR3, as DNA: TGTGCCAGCTCAGGACAGGGGGCGGACGAGCAGTACTTC.

The rearrangement uses TRBV19 and TRBJ1-3; D possibly corresponds to TRBD1 (6 bases). V lost 4 bases, J lost 7 bases, and 14 bases lay in between. CDR3 size: 14 residues. Germline V lookup: CDR1 LNHDA, CDR2 SQIVND (reference sequence). The CDR3 sequence is CASSTGDIWNTIYF. In DNA, the CDR3 is TGTGCCAGTAGTACCGGGGACATCTGGAACACCATATATTTT.

The chain recombines TRBV29-1 with TRBJ2-1, with D possibly matching TRBD2 (6 bases). The CDR3 is 13 residues long. V was clipped by 5 bases and J by 7 bases, with 15 bases between them. Germline CDR1 is SQVTM and CDR2 is ANQGSEA. CDR3 nucleotides: TGCAGCGTTCGTATAGCGGCATTAAATGAGCAGTTCTTC. Translating it yields CSVRIAALNEQFF.

This chain links TRBV29-1 with TRBJ1-2; D not certain. The CDR3 sequence is 12 residues long. V shed 3 bases and J shed 8 bases, with 13 bases lying between them. CDR1 and CDR2 from the germline V gene are SQVTM and ANQGSEA. CDR3 protein: CSVDFSVGGYTF. CDR3 nucleotide sequence: TGCAGCGTTGATTTCTCCGTCGGGGGCTACACCTTC.

The chain links TRBV29-1 to TRBJ1-4; 7 nucleotides agree with TRBD1. Germline V lookup: CDR1 SQVTM, CDR2 ANQGSEA. This CDR3 has 13 residues. The ends lost 7 bases at V and 7 bases at J; junction bases unmatched: 9. The DNA for the CDR3 is TGCAGCGCCCACAGGGGTGGGGGTGAAAAACTGTTTTTT. This encodes CSAHRGGGEKLFF.

The CDR3 DNA reads TGTGCCAGCAGCCCAGGACTAGCGAGCCCCTTACTCGAGCAGTACTTC. It specifies CASSPGLASPLLEQYF. This chain joins TRBV3-1 (or the pseudogene TRBV3-2) and TRBJ2-7, with 9 positions matching TRBD2. This CDR3 contains 16 residues. The V gene's germline CDR1 is LGHDT and CDR2 YNNKEL (reference sequence). V was pared by 4 bases and J by 6 bases, with 13 bases of the junction left unmatched.

This chain uses TRBV5-1 with TRBJ2-1; 7 nucleotides line up with TRBD2. The CDR3 spans 14 residues. Trimming removed 7 bases from V and 7 bases from J; junction bases left unmatched: 11. In germline, CDR1 is SGHRS, CDR2 YFSETQ. The CDR3 sequence: CASRYDSGRNEQFF. CDR3 coding DNA: TGCGCCAGCCGATACGACTCCGGGAGGAATGAGCAGTTCTTC. Full variable domain (rest looked up from reference TRBV5-1 and TRBJ2-1): KAGVTQTPRYLIKTRGQQVTLSCSPISGHRSVSWYQQTPGQGLQFLFEYFSETQRNKGNFPGRFSGRQFSNSRSEMNVSTLELGDSALYLCASRYDSGRNEQFFGPGTRLTVL.

V usage is TRBV28 and J usage is TRBJ2-3, with 11 nucleotides matching TRBD2. The germline V gene encodes CDR1 MDHEN and CDR2 SYDVKM. V lost 5 bases, J lost 6 bases, and 7 bases stayed unmatched. The CDR3 contains 15 residues. CDR3 loop: CASSPLAGEADTQYF. The CDR3 DNA follows: TGTGCCAGCAGTCCACTAGCGGGAGAGGCGGATACGCAGTATTTT. The entire variable domain, with the rest obtained from reference TRBV28 and TRBJ2-3, is as follows: DVKVTQSSRYLVKRTGEKVFLECVQDMDHENMFWYRQDPGLGLRLIYFSYDVKMKEKGDIPEGYSVSREKKERFSLILESASTNQTSMYLCASSPLAGEADTQYFGPGTRLTVL.

The genes are TRBV7-8 and TRBJ1-1; D possibly corresponds to TRBD1 (5 bases). Trimming took 6 bases from V and 1 from J, leaving 12 bases between them. The CDR3 sequence is 14 residues long. CDR1 is SGHVS and CDR2 is FQNEAQ in the germline V gene. The CDR3 sequence is CASRRGTPNTEAFF. The CDR3 coding sequence is TGTGCCAGCAGGCGGGGGACCCCGAACACTGAAGCTTTCTTT.

The chain combines TRBV18 with TRBJ2-1; TRBD1 is a possible D gene (5 bases). In germline, CDR1 is KGHSH, CDR2 LQKENI. This CDR3 has 11 amino acids. V lost 3 bases, J lost 12 bases, and 9 bases lay in between. CDR3 protein: CASSPAQGQFF. The CDR3, as DNA: TGTGCCAGCTCACCGGCGCAGGGGCAGTTCTTC.

The chain recombines TRBV5-1 with TRBJ2-3, with TRBD1 matching 9 bases. Germline V gene lookup returns CDR1 SGHRS and CDR2 YFSETQ. V shed 2 bases, J shed 3 bases, and the junction held 7 bases outside the gene matches. The CDR3 loop spans 16 amino acids. Written as DNA, the CDR3 is TGCGCCAGCAGCTTCGATGGACAGGGGAGGACAGATACGCAGTATTTT. It specifies CASSFDGQGRTDTQYF.

The CDR3 here is CASSEFKGMSGSPLHF. The CDR3 DNA follows: TGTGCCAGCAGTGAATTTAAGGGAATGAGCGGTTCACCCCTCCACTTT. This chain links TRBV6-1 with TRBJ1-6; no firm D call. The CDR3 loop spans 16 amino acids. Trimming took 2 bases from V and 9 from J, leaving 17 bases between them. Looked up from germline, CDR1 is MNHNS and CDR2 is SASEGT.

The gene calls are TRBV7-3 and TRBJ1-6; D remains unclear. The ends were cut back, 5 bases at V and 6 bases at J, with 11 bases in the middle. The CDR3 loop spans 14 amino acids. Germline CDR1 reads SGHTA; CDR2 reads FQGTGA. The CDR3 DNA is TGTGCCAGCAGCCTTAACGCGATTAATTCACCCCTCCACTTT. Amino acid sequence: CASSLNAINSPLHF.

The rearrangement uses TRBV9 and TRBJ2-2, with 12 bases identical to TRBD2. Per germline, CDR1 SGDLS and CDR2 YYNGEE. Germline trimming cut 4 bases from V and 1 base from J; bases unmatched to any gene: 5. This CDR3 is built from 17 residues. Written as DNA, the CDR3 is TGTGCCAGCAGCACCCGGACTAGCGGGGTGAACACCGGGGAGCTGTTTTTT. Protein sequence: CASSTRTSGVNTGELFF. Variable domain in full (rest from reference TRBV9 and TRBJ2-2): DSGVTQTPKHLITATGQRVTLRCSPRSGDLSVYWYQQSLDQGLQFLIQYYNGEERAKGNILERFSAQQFPDLHSELNLSSLELGDSALYFCASSTRTSGVNTGELFFGEGSRLTVL.

V gene TRBV7-3 combines with J gene TRBJ2-3; D may be TRBD1 or TRBD2 (5 bases each). Trimming shortened V by 6 bases and J by 0 bases, and 13 bases separated the two germline ends. Looked up from germline, CDR1 is SGHTA and CDR2 is FQGTGA. CDR3 size: 15 residues. CDR3 protein: CASREGPTSTDTQYF. The CDR3 DNA is TGTGCCAGCAGAGAGGGACCCACAAGCACAGATACGCAGTATTTT.

The chain is built from TRBV28 and TRBJ1-2; D remains ambiguous. Germline CDR1 MDHEN, CDR2 SYDVKM. CDR3 length equals 13 residues. V was clipped by 10 bases and J by 3 bases, with 15 bases between them. The CDR3 is CAISRAPYYGYTF. In DNA, the CDR3 is TGTGCCATCTCCAGAGCCCCTTACTATGGCTACACCTTC.

This sequence joins TRBV28 and TRBJ1-2, with 8 bases matching TRBD1. The V segment lost 4 bases and the J segment 5 bases; nucleotides outside the gene matches: 9. CDR1 and CDR2 (germline): MDHEN, SYDVKM. The CDR3 loop spans 15 amino acids. The CDR3 region is CASSSPGQAPYGYTF. The CDR3 nucleotides are TGTGCCAGCAGTTCCCCGGGACAGGCTCCGTATGGCTACACCTTC.

This clone showed up just once. The chain carries TRBV5-8 and TRBJ2-7; a possible D gene is TRBD1 (6 bases). V was shortened by 1 base and J by 4 bases, with 15 bases between the two germline ends. The germline V gene encodes CDR1 SGHTS and CDR2 YDEGEE. The CDR3 totals 15 residues. The CDR3 DNA reads as TGTGCCAGCAGCTTGTACTCGGACAGTAAGTACGAGCAGTACTTC. Residues: CASSLYSDSKYEQYF.

This rearrangement joins TRBV10-2 to TRBJ2-3; TRBD2 matches 13 bases. The CDR3 consists of 16 residues. CDR1 WSHSY and CDR2 SAAADI come from the germline V gene. V shed 6 bases, J shed 4 bases, and the junction held 7 bases outside the gene matches. The CDR3 region has the DNA TGCGCCAGCAGGTCTACTAGCGGGAGGGCCGCAGATACGCAGTATTTT. Translating gives CASRSTSGRAADTQYF.

The chain recombines TRBV7-8 with TRBJ2-7; 13 bases line up with TRBD2. The CDR3 is made up of 16 amino acids. The J segment lost 5 bases and the V segment lost 5 bases, leaving 9 bases of the junction unmatched. Germline assignment: CDR1 SGHVS and CDR2 FQNEAQ. The DNA of the CDR3 is TGTGCCAGCAGCCACGGACTAGCGGGAGATAGCAACGAGCAGTACTTC. It encodes CASSHGLAGDSNEQYF.

The V gene is TRBV25-1, the J gene TRBJ2-3; D gene ambiguous. CDR3 length equals 15 residues. Trimming cost V 3 bases and J 0 bases, with 10 bases left between them. Germline V gene sequence: CDR1 MGHDK, CDR2 SYGVNS. The CDR3 nucleotides are TGTGCCAGCAGTGATACAGAACCTAGCACAGATACGCAGTATTTT. Protein product: CASSDTEPSTDTQYF.

V usage is TRBV20-1 and J usage is TRBJ2-2, with D possibly TRBD1 on 5 matching bases. CDR1 is DFQATT, CDR2 SNEGSKA, per germline (reference sequence). This CDR3 contains 10 residues. CDR3 DNA sequence: TGCAGGCAGGGATCCGGGGAGCTGTTTTTT. Protein sequence: CRQGSGELFF.

The rearrangement uses TRBV7-9 and TRBJ2-3; D not certain. The ends were cut back, 7 bases at V and 2 bases at J, with 4 bases in the middle. The CDR3 is made up of 11 amino acids. Germline CDR1 and CDR2: SEHNR and FQNEAQ (reference sequence). The CDR3 loop reads CASTNTDTQYF. CDR3 sequence (DNA): TGTGCCAGCACCAACACAGATACGCAGTATTTT.

This chain connects TRBV11-1 to TRBJ2-7; a possible D gene is TRBD2 (6 bases). The CDR3 is 14 amino acids. Deletions cut 2 bases from V and 6 bases from J, with 14 bases between. The germline CDR1 and CDR2 sequences are SGHAT and FQDESV (reference sequence). CDR3 sequence reads: CASSLSGPGGEQYF. The CDR3 nucleotides are TGTGCCAGCAGCTTAAGCGGTCCCGGGGGCGAGCAGTACTTC.

This clone was seen only a few times. The rearrangement links TRBV3-1 (or the pseudogene TRBV3-2) to TRBJ1-3; D is unresolved. Germline V gene data show CDR1 as LGHDT and CDR2 as YNNKEL (reference sequence). Trimming removed 0 bases at V and 0 bases at J, with 9 bases between. This CDR3 contains 16 residues. The CDR3 here is CASSQEGRISGNTIYF. The CDR3 nucleotides are TGTGCCAGCAGCCAAGAAGGCAGGATCTCTGGAAACACCATATATTTT.

The chain has TRBV3-1 (or the pseudogene TRBV3-2) and TRBJ2-1; D possibly corresponds to TRBD1 (5 bases). Trimming removed 1 base from V and 1 base from J, with 11 bases in between. CDR3 length: 16 residues. Germline CDR1 and CDR2: LGHDT and YNNKEL (reference sequence). CDR3 sequence: CASSQGGARSYNEQFF. For the CDR3, the DNA is TGTGCCAGCAGCCAAGGTGGGGCAAGGTCCTACAATGAGCAGTTCTTC.

The chain carries TRBV5-1 and TRBJ2-5; 10 nucleotides line up with TRBD2. The CDR3 is made up of 13 amino acids. Germline values: CDR1 SGHRS, CDR2 YFSETQ. The ends lost 0 bases at V and 7 bases at J; junction bases unmatched: 0. In nucleotides, the CDR3 is TGCGCCAGCAGCTTGGGGACTAGCGGGACCCAGTACTTC. This codes for CASSLGTSGTQYF.